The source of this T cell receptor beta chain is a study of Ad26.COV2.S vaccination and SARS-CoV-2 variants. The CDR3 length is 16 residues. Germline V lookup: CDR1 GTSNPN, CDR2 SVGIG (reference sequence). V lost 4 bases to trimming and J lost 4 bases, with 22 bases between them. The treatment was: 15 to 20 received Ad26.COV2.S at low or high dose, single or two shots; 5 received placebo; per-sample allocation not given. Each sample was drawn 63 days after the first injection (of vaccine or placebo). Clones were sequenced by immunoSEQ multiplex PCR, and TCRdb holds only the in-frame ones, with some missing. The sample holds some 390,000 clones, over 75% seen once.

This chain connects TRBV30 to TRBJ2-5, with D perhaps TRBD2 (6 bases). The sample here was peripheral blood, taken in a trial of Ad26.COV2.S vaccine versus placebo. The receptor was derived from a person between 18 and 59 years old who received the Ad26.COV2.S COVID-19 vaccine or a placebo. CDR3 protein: CAWTLESGLGPETQYF. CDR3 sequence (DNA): TGTGCCTGGACACTGGAAAGCGGGCTGGGGCCAGAGACCCAGTACTTC.